This is a list of T cell receptor beta chains from one sample in a study of T-cell memory formation after mild COVID-19. TCRdb itself ran the 5' RACE reads through MiXCR, one entry per CDR3 protein. The table records 300,000 to 400,000 distinct CDR3 sequences, around 30% of them present only once. Input material: PBMCs or a T cell subset sorted from them (not recorded which). The source of these receptors is an adult woman who had mild COVID-19 (a few samples of this study predate the infection). Cell type and time point are not known. Both conserved end residues are part of each CDR3. The D gene is left open where the match is weak. The listing skips clone size in some rows; elsewhere it reads once, few, many or a size class.

V: TRBV4-1
D: TRBD1
size: NA
J: TRBJ1-5
CDR3: CASSHPTRQGASSNQPQHF
DNA: TGCGCCAGCAGCCACCCCACTCGACAGGGGGCATCTAGCAATCAGCCCCAGCATTTT

V: TRBV20-1
D: NA
size: NA
J: TRBJ2-7
CDR3: CSARDGGWYEQYF
DNA: TGCAGTGCTAGAGATGGGGGCTGGTACGAGCAGTACTTC

V: TRBV27
D: TRBD1
size: NA
J: TRBJ2-7
CDR3: CASSPGTGRSDYEQYF
DNA: TGTGCCAGCAGTCCCGGGACAGGGCGATCGGACTACGAGCAGTACTTC

V: TRBV20-1
D: NA
size: few
J: TRBJ1-5
CDR3: CSARVLGTSNQPQHF
DNA: TGCAGTGCTAGAGTCTTAGGGACTAGCAATCAGCCCCAGCATTTT

V: TRBV20-1
D: NA
size: NA
J: TRBJ2-5
CDR3: CSAKRGGETQYF
DNA: TGCAGTGCAAAGAGGGGAGGAGAGACCCAGTACTTC

V: TRBV7-2
D: NA
size: NA
J: TRBJ2-7
CDR3: CASSLRQGPNEQYF
DNA: TGTGCCAGCAGCTTGCGGCAAGGTCCCAACGAGCAGTACTTC

V: TRBV2
D: TRBD1
size: few
J: TRBJ1-4
CDR3: CASNGQGALEKLFF
DNA: TGTGCCAGCAATGGACAGGGGGCTCTTGAAAAACTGTTTTTT

V: TRBV5-1
D: TRBD2
size: NA
J: TRBJ2-1
CDR3: CASSLALPGLEYNEQFF
DNA: TGCGCCAGCAGCTTGGCCCTCCCTGGACTAGAATACAATGAGCAGTTCTTC

V: TRBV12-3/TRBV12-4
D: TRBD1
size: NA
J: TRBJ1-3
CDR3: CASSLRGTDGGNTIYF
DNA: TGTGCCAGCAGTTTGCGCGGGACAGACGGTGGAAACACCATATATTTT

V: TRBV24-1
D: NA
size: NA
J: TRBJ1-2
CDR3: CATSGRGYGYTF
DNA: TGTGCCACCTCGGGTAGAGGCTATGGCTACACCTTC

V: TRBV20-1
D: TRBD2
size: few
J: TRBJ2-1
CDR3: CSARRSGSYYEQF
DNA: TGCAGTGCTAGAAGGAGCGGGAGTTATTATGAGCAGTTC

V: TRBV11-3
D: TRBD1
size: NA
J: TRBJ2-1
CDR3: CASSPYRGPYNEQFF
DNA: TGTGCCAGCAGCCCCTACAGGGGCCCCTACAATGAGCAGTTCTTC

V: TRBV6-4
D: TRBD2
size: few
J: TRBJ2-3
CDR3: CASSPGGAETDTQYF
DNA: TGTGCCAGCAGCCCCGGGGGGGCCGAGACAGATACGCAGTATTTT

V: TRBV20-1
D: NA
size: NA
J: TRBJ2-1
CDR3: CSARGRSGPYNEQFF
DNA: TGCAGTGCTAGAGGACGGAGCGGGCCCTACAATGAGCAGTTCTTC

V: TRBV15
D: TRBD1
size: few
J: TRBJ2-7
CDR3: CATSDRDRDGDEQYF
DNA: TGTGCCACCAGCGACCGGGACAGGGACGGAGACGAGCAGTACTTC

V: TRBV10-3
D: TRBD1
size: NA
J: TRBJ1-1
CDR3: CAIRVTGSNTEAFF
DNA: TGTGCCATCAGGGTGACAGGGTCGAACACTGAAGCTTTCTTT

V: TRBV3-1
D: NA
size: NA
J: TRBJ1-2
CDR3: CASSQEIQPANYGYTF
DNA: TGTGCCAGCAGCCAAGAGATCCAACCAGCTAACTATGGCTACACCTTC

V: TRBV7-2
D: NA
size: few
J: TRBJ1-3
CDR3: CASSTSGRTSGNTIYF
DNA: TGTGCCAGCAGCACCTCCGGCAGGACCTCTGGAAACACCATATATTTT

V: TRBV24-1
D: NA
size: NA
J: TRBJ2-3
CDR3: CATSEDVTDTQYF
DNA: TGTGCCACCAGTGAGGACGTCACAGATACGCAGTATTTT

V: TRBV20-1
D: TRBD1
size: NA
J: TRBJ2-7
CDR3: CSARGTGGGEQYF
DNA: TGCAGTGCTAGAGGGACAGGGGGCGGCGAGCAGTACTTC

V: TRBV20-1
D: NA
size: NA
J: TRBJ2-3
CDR3: CSARWDWRADTQYF
DNA: TGCAGTGCTAGATGGGACTGGAGGGCAGATACGCAGTATTTT

V: TRBV20-1
D: NA
size: NA
J: TRBJ2-2
CDR3: CTVLGGGSTGELFF
DNA: TGCACCGTGTTGGGAGGGGGGAGCACCGGGGAGCTGTTTTTT

V: TRBV4-2
D: TRBD2
size: few
J: TRBJ2-3
CDR3: CASSQFGTSGLTDTQYF
DNA: TGTGCCAGCAGCCAGTTTGGAACTAGCGGGCTGACAGATACGCAGTATTTT

V: TRBV24-1
D: NA
size: NA
J: TRBJ2-6
CDR3: CATSDSGIIGANVLTF
DNA: TGTGCCACCAGTGATTCAGGGATAATTGGGGCCAACGTCCTGACTTTC

V: TRBV25-1
D: NA
size: NA
J: TRBJ1-5
CDR3: CASSEPHQPQHF
DNA: TGTGCCAGCAGTGAGCCGCATCAGCCCCAGCATTTT

V: TRBV6-5
D: TRBD1
size: few
J: TRBJ1-1
CDR3: CASSYGVRGLSTEAFF
DNA: TGTGCCAGCAGTTACGGAGTAAGGGGGCTGAGTACTGAAGCTTTCTTT

V: TRBV5-6
D: NA
size: NA
J: TRBJ2-7
CDR3: CASSTPATGSYEQYF
DNA: TGTGCCAGCAGCACGCCCGCGACAGGCTCCTACGAGCAGTACTTC